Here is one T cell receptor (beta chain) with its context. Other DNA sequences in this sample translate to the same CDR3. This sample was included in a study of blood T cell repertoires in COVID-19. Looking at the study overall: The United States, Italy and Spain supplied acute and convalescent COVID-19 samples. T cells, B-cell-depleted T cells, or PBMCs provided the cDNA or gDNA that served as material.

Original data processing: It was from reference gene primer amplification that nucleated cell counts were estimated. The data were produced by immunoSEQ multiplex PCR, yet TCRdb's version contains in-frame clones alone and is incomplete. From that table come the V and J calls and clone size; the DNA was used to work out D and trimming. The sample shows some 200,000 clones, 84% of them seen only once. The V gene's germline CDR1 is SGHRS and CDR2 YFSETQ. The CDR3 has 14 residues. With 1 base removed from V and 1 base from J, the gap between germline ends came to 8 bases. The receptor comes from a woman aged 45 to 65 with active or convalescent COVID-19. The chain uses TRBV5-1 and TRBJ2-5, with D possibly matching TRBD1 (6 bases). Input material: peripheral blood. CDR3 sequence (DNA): TGCGCCAGCAGCTTGACAGGGACCCAAGAGACCCAGTACTTC. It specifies CASSLTGTQETQYF.